Sequencing of this T cell receptor (beta chain) was carried out in a study of T cells after yellow fever vaccination. Across the whole study: Some fractions had low cell numbers, and these were prepared with SMART-Seq v4 Ultra Low Input. Study-wide results and caveats: A large majority of primary-vaccination clones showed up again after the booster (roughly 96% CD4, around 90% CD8). A faster peak, day 5 versus 15, was reached by the weaker secondary response. Repertoires obtained by FACS sorting could include abundant clonotypes that entered as contaminants from the bulk population.

In regard to this clonotype: As yet, its antigen is unknown.

TCRdb reanalysed the 5' RACE reads using MiXCR and keeps one entry per CDR3 protein. In the table there are hundreds of thousands of distinct CDR3 sequences, roughly 8.7% of which are singletons. Specimen: PBMCs, collected on the day of the first yellow fever vaccination. This TCR was sampled from a man aged 18 to 35 who received the YFV17D yellow fever vaccine.

The CDR3 nucleotides are TGCAGTGCTAGAGGTTGGGGACGGGCTGGGAGTGGCTACACCTTC. Translating it yields CSARGWGRAGSGYTF. The chain employs TRBV20-1 and TRBJ1-2, with D possibly being TRBD1 (5 bases). V lost 1 base and J lost 7, with 19 bases in between. This CDR3 comprises 15 residues. In germline, CDR1 is DFQATT, CDR2 SNEGSKA (reference sequence).